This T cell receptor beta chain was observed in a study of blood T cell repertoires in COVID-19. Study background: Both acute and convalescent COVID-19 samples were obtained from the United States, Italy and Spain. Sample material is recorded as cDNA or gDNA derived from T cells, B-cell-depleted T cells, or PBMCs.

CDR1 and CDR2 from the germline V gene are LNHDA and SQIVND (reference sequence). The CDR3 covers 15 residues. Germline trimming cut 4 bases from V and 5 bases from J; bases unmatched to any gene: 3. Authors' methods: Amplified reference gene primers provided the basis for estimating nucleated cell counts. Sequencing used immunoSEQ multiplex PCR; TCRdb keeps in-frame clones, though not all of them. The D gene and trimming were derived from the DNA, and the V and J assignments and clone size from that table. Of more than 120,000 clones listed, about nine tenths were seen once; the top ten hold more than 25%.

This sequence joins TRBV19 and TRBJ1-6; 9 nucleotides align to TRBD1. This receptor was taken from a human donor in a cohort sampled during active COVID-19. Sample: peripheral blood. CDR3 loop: CASSTGDRDNSPLHF. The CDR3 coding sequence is TGTGCCAGTAGTACCGGGGACAGGGATAATTCACCCCTCCACTTT.